Each of the 3 T cell receptor beta chains below was sequenced from the same sample in a study of OX40 agonist ivuxolimab in advanced cancers. The data were produced by immunoSEQ multiplex PCR, yet TCRdb's version contains in-frame clones alone and is incomplete. The data contain approximately 81,000 clones, roughly 80% of them singletons. Sequencing was performed on CD4+ or CD8+ T cells sorted from blood, taken in a trial of the OX40 agonist ivuxolimab. Every receptor here comes from an adult with an advanced solid tumor such as melanoma, head and neck, liver or kidney cancer.

V usage is TRBV29-1 and J usage is TRBJ2-3, with 7 bases aligning to TRBD1. V was clipped by 6 bases and J by 2 bases; unmatched bases: 8. CDR3 length: 14 amino acids. Looked up from germline, CDR1 is SQVTM and CDR2 is ANQGSEA. The CDR3: CSVTNRGPTDTQYF. The CDR3 DNA sequence: TGCAGCGTCACCAACAGGGGCCCCACAGATACGCAGTATTTT.

The chain carries TRBV5-5 and TRBJ1-2; 9 bases are a match to TRBD1. The V segment lost 1 base and the J segment 4 bases; nucleotides outside the gene matches: 8. The V gene's germline CDR1 is SGHKS and CDR2 YYEKEE (reference sequence). The CDR3 length is 16 residues. The CDR3 DNA sequence: TGTGCCAGCAGCTTGATGACAGGGGGTAATTTCTATGGCTACACCTTC. It is translated as CASSLMTGGNFYGYTF.

This chain uses TRBV9 with TRBJ2-1, with D maybe TRBD2 (5 bases). This CDR3 spans 15 amino acids. From germline, CDR1 is SGDLS and CDR2 YYNGEE. Trimming left V 0 bases short and J 0 bases short, with 7 bases between. This chain's CDR3 is CASSVVGSSYNEQFF. CDR3 coding DNA: TGTGCCAGCAGCGTAGTAGGGAGCTCCTACAATGAGCAGTTCTTC.